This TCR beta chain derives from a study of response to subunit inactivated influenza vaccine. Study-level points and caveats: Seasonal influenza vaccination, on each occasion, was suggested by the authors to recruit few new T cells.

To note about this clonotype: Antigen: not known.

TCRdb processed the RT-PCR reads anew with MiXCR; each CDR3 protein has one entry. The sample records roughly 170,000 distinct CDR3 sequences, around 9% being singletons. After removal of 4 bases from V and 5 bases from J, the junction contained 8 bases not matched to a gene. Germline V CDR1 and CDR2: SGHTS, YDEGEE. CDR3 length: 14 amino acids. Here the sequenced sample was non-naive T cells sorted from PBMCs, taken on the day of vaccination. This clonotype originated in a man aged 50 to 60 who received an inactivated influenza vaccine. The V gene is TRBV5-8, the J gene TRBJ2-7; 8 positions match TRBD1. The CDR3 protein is CASSPGQAFDEQYF. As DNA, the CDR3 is TGTGCCAGCAGCCCGGGACAGGCATTCGACGAGCAGTACTTC.